Each of the 30 T cell receptor beta chains below was sequenced from the same sample in a study of blood T cell repertoires in COVID-19. Repertoires were generated with immunoSEQ multiplex PCR, while TCRdb's copy carries only in-frame clones and drops some. Of around 130,000 clones in the sample, approximately 90% were seen once. The sample taken for sequencing was peripheral blood. Every receptor here comes from a middle-aged man with active or convalescent COVID-19.

The chain uses TRBV5-4 and TRBJ1-1; 7 nucleotides align to TRBD1. Germline CDR1 reads SGHNT; CDR2 reads YYREEE (reference sequence). The ends lost 4 bases at V and 7 bases at J; junction bases unmatched: 13. The CDR3 runs to 15 residues. The CDR3 nucleotides read TGTGCCAGCAGCCAAGGGGGCGCTGGGGTTAATGAAGCTTTCTTT. It encodes CASSQGGAGVNEAFF.

The CDR3 region has the DNA TGCGCCAGCAGTGAGTCGGGACTCAATCAGCCCCAGCATTTT. Translation gives CASSESGLNQPQHF. J is TRBJ1-5 and V is TRBV10-1, with TRBD1 as a possible D gene (5 bases). This CDR3 region has 14 residues. V lost 0 bases and J 3 bases, leaving 6 bases between the germline ends. Germline lookup yields CDR1 WNHNN and CDR2 SYGVQD (reference sequence).

J is TRBJ1-2 and V is TRBV19; perhaps TRBD1 as D (5 bases). V dropped 3 bases and J dropped 1 base, with 6 bases sitting between them. Germline CDR1 is LNHDA and CDR2 is SQIVND (reference sequence). The CDR3 totals 13 residues. The CDR3 reads CASSIGGNYGYTF. CDR3 coding DNA: TGTGCCAGTAGTATCGGGGGTAACTATGGCTACACCTTC.

Comment on this clone: Germline is not matched at one junction end, which may reflect a read error. This sequence joins TRBV5-4 and TRBJ2-2; TRBD2 agrees at 7 bases. CDR3 length: 15 amino acids. The germline CDR1 and CDR2 sequences are SGHNT and YYREEE (reference sequence). CDR3 in amino acids: CASSFISGNAGELFF. The CDR3 bases are TGTGCCAGCAGCTTTATAAGCGGGAACGCCGGGGAGCTGTTTTTT.

This chain links TRBV4-3 with TRBJ2-1, with 9 bases lining up with TRBD1. The CDR3 contains 16 residues. V dropped 0 bases and J dropped 5; count of bases not matched to a gene: 5. Germline CDR1 reads LGHNA; CDR2 reads YSLEER. The CDR3 region has the DNA TGCGCCAGCAGCCAAGATAGGACAGGGGCCAACAATGAGCAGTTCTTC. It translates to CASSQDRTGANNEQFF.

This chain joins TRBV5-1 and TRBJ2-3; no reliable D call. Looked up from germline, CDR1 is SGHRS and CDR2 is YFSETQ. There are 15 residues in the CDR3. Deletions cut 2 bases from V and 3 bases from J, with 13 bases between. This CDR3 is CASSLTGDGTDTQYF. DNA for the CDR3: TGCGCCAGCAGCTTAACCGGAGATGGGACAGATACGCAGTATTTT.

This sequence joins TRBV5-5 and TRBJ2-7; perhaps TRBD1 as D (6 bases). Germline V gene sequence: CDR1 SGHKS, CDR2 YYEKEE (reference sequence). CDR3 length equals 14 residues. Trimming removed 1 base from V and 3 bases from J, with 11 bases in between. The CDR3 nucleotides are TGTGCCAGCAGCTTGACAGGGACGAACTACGAGCAGTACTTC. It codes for CASSLTGTNYEQYF. Based on the CDR3 plus reference TRBV5-5 and TRBJ2-7, the full variable domain is DAGVTQSPTHLIKTRGQQVTLRCSPISGHKSVSWYQQVLGQGPQFIFQYYEKEERGRGNFPDRFSARQFPNYSSELNVNALLLGDSALYLCASSLTGTNYEQYFGPGTRLTVT.

V gene TRBV7-2 combines with J gene TRBJ1-4, with D perhaps matching TRBD1 (5 bases). Germline loops: CDR1 SGHTA, CDR2 FQGNSA. The ends were cut back, 3 bases at V and 8 bases at J, with 13 bases in the middle. This CDR3 is built from 14 residues. CDR3 amino acids: CASSFAGLKEKLFF. CDR3 nucleotides: TGTGCCAGCAGCTTCGCAGGGCTAAAAGAAAAACTGTTTTTT.

The chain uses TRBV5-4 and TRBJ1-1, with 7 bases fitting TRBD1. Germline CDR1 SGHNT, CDR2 YYREEE (reference sequence). Trimming at V came to 4 bases and at J to 1 base, leaving 7 bases not matched to a gene. This CDR3 has 15 residues. CDR3 loop: CASSAPGQQNTEAFF. DNA of the CDR3: TGTGCCAGCAGCGCCCCGGGACAGCAGAACACTGAAGCTTTCTTT.

This chain links TRBV5-5 with TRBJ1-5, with D possibly matching TRBD1 (6 bases). Germline values: CDR1 SGHKS, CDR2 YYEKEE (reference sequence). CDR3 length: 13 amino acids. The V gene lost 3 bases and the J gene lost 2 bases, with 6 bases spanning the gap. CDR3 coding DNA: TGTGCCAGCAGCTGGACAGGCAATCAGCCCCAGCATTTT. Residues: CASSWTGNQPQHF. The whole variable domain, remainder taken from reference TRBV5-5 and TRBJ1-5, is DAGVTQSPTHLIKTRGQQVTLRCSPISGHKSVSWYQQVLGQGPQFIFQYYEKEERGRGNFPDRFSARQFPNYSSELNVNALLLGDSALYLCASSWTGNQPQHFGDGTRLSIL.

This chain's CDR3 is CASSVGVRINEKLFF. The CDR3, as DNA: TGTGCCAGCAGCGTAGGTGTCAGGATTAATGAAAAACTGTTTTTT. The chain couples TRBV9 to TRBJ1-4; D not resolved. The germline gives CDR1 SGDLS, CDR2 YYNGEE. The CDR3 is 15 amino acids. V dropped 0 bases and J dropped 4 bases, with 10 bases sitting between them.

V gene TRBV6-5 combines with J gene TRBJ2-1, with D possibly TRBD1 on 6 matching bases. Trimming left V 6 bases short and J 9 bases short, with 21 bases between. There are 15 residues in the CDR3. Per germline, CDR1 MNHEY and CDR2 SVGAGI. CDR3 coding DNA: TGTGCCAGCAGCCCCAGGCCACAGGGTCTGGGTGAGCAGTTCTTC. Protein: CASSPRPQGLGEQFF.

The chain employs TRBV3-1 (or the pseudogene TRBV3-2) and TRBJ1-4; possible D gene TRBD1, 5 bases. Trimming took 3 bases from V and 6 from J, leaving 11 bases between them. The germline CDR1 and CDR2 sequences are LGHDT and YNNKEL (reference sequence). The CDR3 length is 14 residues. CDR3 coding DNA: TGTGCCAGCAGCCAGGGACTTAGGGATGAAAAACTGTTTTTT. This codes for CASSQGLRDEKLFF.

The V call is TRBV5-1, the J call TRBJ1-1; tentative D call: TRBD1 (6 bases). This CDR3 spans 14 amino acids. Germline V lookup: CDR1 SGHRS, CDR2 YFSETQ. The ends were cut back, 4 bases at V and 5 bases at J, with 15 bases in the middle. In nucleotides, the CDR3 is TGCGCCAGCAGCAACTTAGGGGGAAATACTGAAGCTTTCTTT. Encoded protein: CASSNLGGNTEAFF.

This clone was found once. The chain is built from TRBV7-8 and TRBJ2-5; the D is unclear. The CDR3 runs 15 residues. Germline V gene lookup returns CDR1 SGHVS and CDR2 FQNEAQ. Trimming took 2 bases from V and 9 from J, leaving 19 bases between them. CDR3 residues: CASSLFQVANSAQYF. Here the CDR3 DNA reads TGTGCCAGCAGCTTATTCCAGGTGGCGAATTCGGCCCAGTACTTC.

The chain links TRBV5-1 to TRBJ2-5; the match to TRBD2 covers 8 bases. The CDR3 totals 15 residues. Germline V CDR1 and CDR2: SGHRS, YFSETQ. V was pared by 4 bases and J by 4 bases, with 9 bases of the junction left unmatched. The CDR3 region has the DNA TGCGCCAGCAGCGTGGAGCGGGGGTCGCGAGAGACCCAGTACTTC. Protein sequence: CASSVERGSRETQYF.

This clone has more than one count but fewer than ten. V is TRBV5-1 and J is TRBJ1-1; no reliable D call. This CDR3 is 14 amino acids long. The germline CDR1 and CDR2 sequences are SGHRS and YFSETQ. Trimming shortened V by 4 bases and J by 1 base, and 11 bases separated the two germline ends. CDR3 loop: CASSQDTANTEAFF. In DNA form, the CDR3 reads TGCGCCAGCAGCCAAGACACGGCGAACACTGAAGCTTTCTTT.

The chain couples TRBV2 to TRBJ1-5; TRBD1 might be the D (5 bases). The germline V and J ends were trimmed by 6 bases and 2 bases, with 14 bases remaining between them. The CDR3 runs 15 residues. From germline, CDR1 is SNHLY and CDR2 FYNNEI. CDR3 bases: TGTGCCAGCAGCGGGGACGGGGGTGGCAATCAGCCCCAGCATTTT. It is translated as CASSGDGGGNQPQHF.

This rearrangement joins TRBV7-8 to TRBJ1-1; D is perhaps TRBD1 (5 bases). The CDR3 extends over 13 amino acids. Germline V gene sequence: CDR1 SGHVS, CDR2 FQNEAQ. V was clipped by 2 bases and J by 7 bases, with 11 bases between them. The CDR3 is CASSLRGRSEAFF. In DNA form, the CDR3 reads TGTGCCAGCAGCTTAAGGGGTCGCAGTGAAGCTTTCTTT.

This clone was seen once. The chain links TRBV25-1 to TRBJ1-5; a possible D gene is TRBD1 (6 bases). The CDR3 runs 13 residues. Germline CDR1 is MGHDK and CDR2 is SYGVNS. With 6 bases removed from V and 3 bases from J, the gap between germline ends came to 9 bases. CDR3 sequence (DNA): TGTGCCAGCAGCAGGGGTCTCAATCAGCCCCAGCATTTT. Residues: CASSRGLNQPQHF.

Regarding this clone: Distinct nucleotide sequences in the sample also encode this CDR3. For the CDR3, the DNA is TGTGCCAGCAGACAGACAGGGGGCGGAGAGCAGTACTTC. Encoded protein: CASRQTGGGEQYF. This rearrangement joins TRBV6-5 to TRBJ2-7, with 10 bases lining up with TRBD1. Germline V gene sequence: CDR1 MNHEY, CDR2 SVGAGI. V lost 6 bases, J lost 7 bases, and 6 bases stayed unmatched. This CDR3 spans 13 amino acids.

This sequence joins TRBV19 and TRBJ1-5; 7 bases fit TRBD1. The CDR3 covers 16 residues. Germline V gene sequence: CDR1 LNHDA, CDR2 SQIVND (reference sequence). V lost 1 base to trimming and J lost 3 bases; unmatched junction nucleotides: 6. The CDR3 nucleotides are TGTGCCAGTAGTATAGTCCCGACAGGGAACAATCAGCCCCAGCATTTT. Translation: CASSIVPTGNNQPQHF.

The CDR3: CASSLGVQSTYNEQFF. DNA of the CDR3: TGCGCCAGCAGCTTGGGTGTTCAGTCAACCTACAATGAGCAGTTCTTC. The gene calls are TRBV5-1 and TRBJ2-1; D unresolved. The germline CDR1 and CDR2 sequences are SGHRS and YFSETQ. Trimming stripped 0 bases from V and 2 bases from J, with 12 bases between. This CDR3 has 16 residues.

The V gene is TRBV19, the J gene TRBJ1-5, with D uncertain. This CDR3 has 12 residues. Germline loops: CDR1 LNHDA, CDR2 SQIVND (reference sequence). Trimming took off 7 bases at V and 4 bases at J, with 8 bases between the two ends. As DNA, the CDR3 is TGTGCCAGTACAGATTGGAATCAGCCCCAGCATTTT. It yields the protein CASTDWNQPQHF.

The rearrangement links TRBV5-6 to TRBJ1-5, with 7 bases matching TRBD1. The ends lost 4 bases at V and 5 bases at J; junction bases unmatched: 6. The CDR3 runs 14 residues. Germline V lookup: CDR1 SGHDT, CDR2 YYEEEE. The CDR3 DNA reads as TGTGCCAGCAGCCACCGACAGGGAGATCAGCCCCAGCATTTT. It is translated as CASSHRQGDQPQHF. The whole variable domain, remainder taken from reference TRBV5-6 and TRBJ1-5, is DAGVTQSPTHLIKTRGQQVTLRCSPKSGHDTVSWYQQALGQGPQFIFQYYEEEERQRGNFPDRFSGHQFPNYSSELNVNALLLGDSALYLCASSHRQGDQPQHFGDGTRLSIL.

V and J are TRBV27 and TRBJ2-1, with D perhaps matching TRBD2 (5 bases). This CDR3 is built from 15 residues. Looked up from germline, CDR1 is MNHEY and CDR2 is SMNVEV (reference sequence). The ends were cut back, 6 bases at V and 4 bases at J, with 16 bases in the middle. The CDR3 coding sequence is TGTGCCAGCAGCACCGGAGGACCGCTATACAATGAGCAGTTCTTC. Translated, it gives CASSTGGPLYNEQFF.

This clone has only one observation. V and J are TRBV29-1 and TRBJ2-7; 7 bases match TRBD1. The V and J ends lost 3 bases and 3 bases, in that order; junction bases with no gene match: 5. The CDR3 extends over 13 amino acids. Germline lookup yields CDR1 SQVTM and CDR2 ANQGSEA. The CDR3 DNA is TGCAGCGTTGACGGTGCAGGGGGCTACGAGCAGTACTTC. Its protein is CSVDGAGGYEQYF.

The sample holds a few counts of this clone. The rearrangement links TRBV15 to TRBJ2-5; D might be TRBD2 (5 bases). V was pared by 3 bases and J by 6 bases, with 17 bases between. The germline V gene has CDR1 LNHNV and CDR2 YYDKDF (reference sequence). This CDR3 is built from 15 residues. The chain's CDR3 is CATSRLPGEGKTQYF. The CDR3 DNA follows: TGTGCCACCAGCAGGCTCCCAGGAGAGGGAAAGACCCAGTACTTC.

Turning to this clone: Different DNA sequences within this sample yield the same CDR3. V usage is TRBV2 and J usage is TRBJ2-6; tentative D call: TRBD2 (5 bases). Germline values: CDR1 SNHLY, CDR2 FYNNEI. Trimming took off 6 bases at V and 0 bases at J, with 12 bases between the two ends. The CDR3 has 16 residues. The CDR3, as DNA: TGTGCCAGCAGCAGAGCCGGGAACTCTGGGGCCAACGTCCTGACTTTC. Protein sequence: CASSRAGNSGANVLTF. The full variable domain, rest sourced from reference TRBV2 and TRBJ2-6, is EPEVTQTPSHQVTQMGQEVILRCVPISNHLYFYWYRQILGQKVEFLVSFYNNEISEKSEIFDDQFSVERPDGSNFTLKIRSTKLEDSAMYFCASSRAGNSGANVLTFGAGSRLTVL.

There are many counts of this clone. Different DNA sequences within this sample yield the same CDR3. The chain combines TRBV6-1 with TRBJ2-1; 16 bases line up with TRBD2. The CDR3 runs 16 residues. The V segment lost 3 bases and the J segment 5 bases; nucleotides outside the gene matches: 1. Per germline, CDR1 MNHNS and CDR2 SASEGT. The CDR3 protein is CASSEGLAGGNNEQFF. DNA of the CDR3: TGTGCCAGCAGTGAGGGACTAGCGGGAGGGAACAATGAGCAGTTCTTC.